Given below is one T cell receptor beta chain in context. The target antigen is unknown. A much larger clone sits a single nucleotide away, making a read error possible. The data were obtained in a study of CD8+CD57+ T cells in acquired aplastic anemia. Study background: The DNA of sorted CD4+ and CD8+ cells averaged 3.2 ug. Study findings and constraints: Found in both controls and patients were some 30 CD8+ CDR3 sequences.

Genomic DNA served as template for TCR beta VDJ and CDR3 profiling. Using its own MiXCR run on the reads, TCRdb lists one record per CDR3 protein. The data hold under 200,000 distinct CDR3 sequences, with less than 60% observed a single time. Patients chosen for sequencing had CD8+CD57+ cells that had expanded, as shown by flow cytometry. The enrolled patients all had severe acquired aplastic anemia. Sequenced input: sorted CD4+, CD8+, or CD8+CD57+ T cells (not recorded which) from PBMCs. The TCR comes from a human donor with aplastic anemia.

For the CDR3, the DNA is TGTGCCATCAGTTTAATGAGGGGCACTGAAGCTTTCTTT. This translates into CAISLMRGTEAFF. The chain has TRBV10-3 and TRBJ1-1; tentatively, D is TRBD1 (5 bases). The CDR3 totals 13 residues. Per the germline V gene, CDR1 is ENHRY and CDR2 is SYGVKD. Between the trimmed V and J ends, which lost 5 bases and 4 bases, there was a span of 11 bases.